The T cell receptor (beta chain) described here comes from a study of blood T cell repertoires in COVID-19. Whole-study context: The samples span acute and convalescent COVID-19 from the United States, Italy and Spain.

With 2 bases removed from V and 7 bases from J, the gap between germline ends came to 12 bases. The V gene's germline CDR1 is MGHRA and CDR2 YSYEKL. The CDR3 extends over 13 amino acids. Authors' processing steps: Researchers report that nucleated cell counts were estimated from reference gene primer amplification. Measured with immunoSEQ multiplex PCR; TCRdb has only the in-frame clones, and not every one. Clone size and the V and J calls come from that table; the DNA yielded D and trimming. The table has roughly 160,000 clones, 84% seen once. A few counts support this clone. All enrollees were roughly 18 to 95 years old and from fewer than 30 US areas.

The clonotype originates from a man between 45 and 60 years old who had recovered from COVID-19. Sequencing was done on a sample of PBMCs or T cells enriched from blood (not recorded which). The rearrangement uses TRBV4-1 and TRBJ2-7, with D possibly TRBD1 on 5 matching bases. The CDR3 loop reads CASSQNLAGEQYF. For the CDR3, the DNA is TGCGCCAGCAGCCAAAACTTAGCAGGGGAGCAGTACTTC.